The clone carrying this T cell receptor beta chain has only a few counts. Antigen specificity is unknown. This specimen comes from a study of OX40 agonist ivuxolimab in advanced cancers. The study's findings and limits: At 0.1 to 3.0 mg/kg, CD4+ and CD8+ blood T cells expanded clonally by week 6.

Trimming removed 4 bases from V and 2 bases from J, with 17 bases in between. The CDR3 spans 16 residues. Looked up from germline, CDR1 is SGHNT and CDR2 is YYREEE (reference sequence). Generated by immunoSEQ multiplex PCR, the TCRdb table keeps only in-frame clones and is missing some. The sample consists of some 74,000 clones, about 87% of them appearing once. This TCR was sampled from an adult with an advanced solid tumor such as melanoma, head and neck, liver or kidney cancer. The specimen was CD4+ or CD8+ T cells sorted from blood, collected in a trial of the OX40 agonist ivuxolimab. The rearrangement links TRBV5-4 to TRBJ2-3; the D gene could be TRBD1 or TRBD2 (6 bases each). The DNA for the CDR3 is TGTGCCAGCAGCCCGGTGTGGGGGCGGGACACAGATACGCAGTATTTT. It codes for CASSPVWGRDTDTQYF.